This T cell receptor (beta chain) appears in the sequencing data of a study of spatial heterogeneity in lung cancer. Across the study: Detection consistently captured more beta-chain sequences than alpha-chain sequences. A unique TCR and UMI combination showed up more than ten times in raw reads, on average.

Each TCR cDNA molecule bore a unique molecular identifier. In TCRdb, the 5' RACE reads were re-called with MiXCR into one record per CDR3 protein. The data contain tens of thousands of distinct CDR3 sequences, approximately 12% of them singletons. Per the germline V gene, CDR1 is MNHEY and CDR2 is SVGEGT. The CDR3 runs to 18 residues. Time point denoted: sample taken at primary tumor resection. TCRs were sequenced from unsorted whole RNA of tumor, nontumor lung or PBMC. To note about this clonotype: A much larger clone lies one base from this, so it may be a read error.

The clonotype was recovered from a male donor with early-stage non-small cell lung cancer. The chain uses TRBV6-2 or TRBV6-3 and TRBJ2-1, with unresolved D. Sequences were derived from PBMCs, sampled at surgery. The CDR3 here is CASSHPRPDRSSSNEQFF. As DNA, the CDR3 is TGTGCCAGCAGTCACCCACGACCCGACCGAAGCTCCTCCAATGAGCAGTTCTTC.